One TCR beta chain is described in this entry. The data were taken from a study of blood T cell repertoires in COVID-19. In the original analysis: By means of reference gene primer amplification, nucleated cell counts were estimated. Sequencing used immunoSEQ multiplex PCR; TCRdb keeps in-frame clones, though not all of them. V, J and clone size are those of that table, while D and trimming were read from the DNA. Of 50,000 to 65,000 clones in the sample, around 70% were seen once. Germline values: CDR1 LGHNA, CDR2 YSLEER. V dropped 2 bases and J dropped 3; count of bases not matched to a gene: 4. CDR3 size: 15 residues.

V and J are TRBV4-3 and TRBJ1-2; 9 nucleotides agree with TRBD1. Source material: peripheral blood. This clonotype originated in a woman in her 70s with COVID-19, enrolled during active disease. The DNA for the CDR3 is TGCGCCAGCAGCCAATACACAGGGGGCGACTATGGCTACACCTTC. It yields the protein CASSQYTGGDYGYTF.